The source of this T cell receptor beta chain is a study of T cells in pancreatic ductal adenocarcinoma. Points from the study as a whole: Tumor and blood clonality did not differ significantly, about 0.11 versus 0.072. Unique clonotypes were around 8-fold more numerous in blood than in tumor. The resected cohort was biased toward the minority with early-stage disease. Comparisons of tumor and blood clonality may show falsely lower tumor diversity.

Measured with immunoSEQ multiplex PCR; TCRdb has only the in-frame clones, and not every one. The table records about 30,000 clones, around 90% of them present only once. With respect to this clone: What it recognizes is unknown.

Selected pancreatic ductal adenocarcinoma patients had undergone surgery without neoadjuvant therapy. Trimming took 4 bases from V and 0 from J, leaving 14 bases between them. Germline CDR1 and CDR2: SGHDT and YYEEEE. The CDR3 is made up of 16 amino acids. The chain joins TRBV5-6 to TRBJ2-1; D gene unclear. The clonotype was recovered from a human donor with pancreatic ductal adenocarcinoma. The sequenced sample was PBMCs. Here the CDR3 DNA reads TGTGCCAGCAGCCGCAACCTAGGACGCTCCTACAATGAGCAGTTCTTC. It specifies CASSRNLGRSYNEQFF.